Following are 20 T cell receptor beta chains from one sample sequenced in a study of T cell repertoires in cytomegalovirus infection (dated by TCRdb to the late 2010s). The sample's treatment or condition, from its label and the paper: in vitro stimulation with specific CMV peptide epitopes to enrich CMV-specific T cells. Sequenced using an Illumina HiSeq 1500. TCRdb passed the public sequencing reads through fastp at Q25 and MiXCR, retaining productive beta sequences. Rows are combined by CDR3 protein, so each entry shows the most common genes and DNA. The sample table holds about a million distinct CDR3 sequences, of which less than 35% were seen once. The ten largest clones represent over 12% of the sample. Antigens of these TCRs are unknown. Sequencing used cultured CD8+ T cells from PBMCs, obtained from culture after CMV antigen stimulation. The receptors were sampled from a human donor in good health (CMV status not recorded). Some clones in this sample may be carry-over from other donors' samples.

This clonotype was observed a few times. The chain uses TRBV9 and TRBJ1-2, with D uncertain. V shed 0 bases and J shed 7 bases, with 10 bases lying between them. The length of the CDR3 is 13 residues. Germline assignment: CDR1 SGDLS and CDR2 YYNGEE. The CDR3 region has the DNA TGTGCCAGCAGCGTAGGTAGGGTACGTGGCTACACCTTC. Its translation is CASSVGRVRGYTF.

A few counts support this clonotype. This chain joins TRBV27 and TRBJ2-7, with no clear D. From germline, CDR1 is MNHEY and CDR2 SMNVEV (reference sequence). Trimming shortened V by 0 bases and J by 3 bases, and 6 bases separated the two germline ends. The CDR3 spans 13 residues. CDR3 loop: CASSLSPYYEQYV. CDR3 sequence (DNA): TGTGCCAGCAGTTTATCACCCTACTACGAGCAGTACGTC.

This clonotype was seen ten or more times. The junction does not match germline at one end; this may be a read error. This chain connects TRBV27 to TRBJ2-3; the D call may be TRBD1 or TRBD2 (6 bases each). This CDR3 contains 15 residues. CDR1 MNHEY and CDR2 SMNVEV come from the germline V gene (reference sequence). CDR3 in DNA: TGTGCCAGCAGCTTATGGGGGGCCGGCACAGATACGCAGTATTTT. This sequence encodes CASSLWGAGTDTQYF.

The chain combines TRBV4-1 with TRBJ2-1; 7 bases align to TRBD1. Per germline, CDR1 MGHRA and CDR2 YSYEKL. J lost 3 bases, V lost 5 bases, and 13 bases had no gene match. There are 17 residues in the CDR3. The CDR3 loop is CASSSRKDRVYYNEQFF. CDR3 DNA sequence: TGCGCCAGCAGCTCTCGAAAAGACAGGGTTTACTACAATGAGCAGTTCTTC.

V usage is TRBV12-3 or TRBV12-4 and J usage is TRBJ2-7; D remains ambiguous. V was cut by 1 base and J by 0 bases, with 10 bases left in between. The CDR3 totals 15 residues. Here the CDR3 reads CASSLGGRSSYEQYF. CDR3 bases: TGTGCCAGCAGTTTAGGAGGCAGAAGCTCCTACGAGCAGTACTTC.

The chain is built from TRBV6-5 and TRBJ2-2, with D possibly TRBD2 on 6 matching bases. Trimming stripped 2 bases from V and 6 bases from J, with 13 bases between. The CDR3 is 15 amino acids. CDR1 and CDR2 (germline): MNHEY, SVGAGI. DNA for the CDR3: TGTGCCAGCAGTTACCAACGATCGGGGGCCGGGGAGCTGTTTTTT. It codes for CASSYQRSGAGELFF.

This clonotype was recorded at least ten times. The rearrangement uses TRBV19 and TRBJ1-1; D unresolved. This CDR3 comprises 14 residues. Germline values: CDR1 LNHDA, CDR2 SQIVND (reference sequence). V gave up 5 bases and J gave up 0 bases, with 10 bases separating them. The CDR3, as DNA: TGTGCCAGTAGTGCGACATTATTGAACACTGAAGCTTTCTTT. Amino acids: CASSATLLNTEAFF.

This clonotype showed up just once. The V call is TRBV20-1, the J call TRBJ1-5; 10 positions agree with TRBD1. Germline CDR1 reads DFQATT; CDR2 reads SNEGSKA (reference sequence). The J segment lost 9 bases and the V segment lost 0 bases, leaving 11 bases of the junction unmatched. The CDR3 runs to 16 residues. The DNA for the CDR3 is TGCAGTGCTAGAGATCGGGGACAGGGGACATGGTGGCCCCAGCATTTT. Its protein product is CSARDRGQGTWWPQHF.

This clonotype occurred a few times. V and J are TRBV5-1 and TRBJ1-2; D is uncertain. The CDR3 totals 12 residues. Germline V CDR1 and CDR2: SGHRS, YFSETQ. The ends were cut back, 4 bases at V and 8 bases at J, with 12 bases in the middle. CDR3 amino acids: CASSTDLKGYTF. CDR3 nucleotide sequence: TGCGCCAGCAGCACCGACTTGAAAGGCTACACCTTC.

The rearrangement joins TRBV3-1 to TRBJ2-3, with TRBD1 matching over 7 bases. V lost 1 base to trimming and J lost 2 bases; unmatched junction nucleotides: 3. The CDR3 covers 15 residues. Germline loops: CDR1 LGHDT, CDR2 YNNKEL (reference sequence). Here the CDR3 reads CASSQGDRNTDTQYF. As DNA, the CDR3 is TGTGCCAGCAGCCAAGGGGACAGAAACACAGATACGCAGTATTTT.

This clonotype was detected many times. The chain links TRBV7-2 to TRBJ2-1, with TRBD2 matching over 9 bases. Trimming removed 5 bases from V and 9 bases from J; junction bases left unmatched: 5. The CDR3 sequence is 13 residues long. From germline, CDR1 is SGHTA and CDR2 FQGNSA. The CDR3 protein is CASSRGGDGEQFF. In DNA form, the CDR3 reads TGTGCCAGCAGCCGCGGGGGGGATGGTGAGCAGTTCTTC. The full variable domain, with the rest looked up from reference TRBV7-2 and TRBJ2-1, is GAGVSQSPSNKVTEKGKDVELRCDPISGHTALYWYRQSLGQGLEFLIYFQGNSAPDKSGLPSDRFSAERTGGSVSTLTIQRTQQEDSAVYLCASSRGGDGEQFFGPGTRLTVL.

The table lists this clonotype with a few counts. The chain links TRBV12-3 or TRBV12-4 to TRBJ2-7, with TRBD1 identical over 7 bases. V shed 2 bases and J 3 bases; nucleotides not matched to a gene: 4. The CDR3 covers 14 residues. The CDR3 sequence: CASSLNRGGYEQYF. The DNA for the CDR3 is TGTGCCAGCAGTTTAAACAGGGGCGGCTACGAGCAGTACTTC.

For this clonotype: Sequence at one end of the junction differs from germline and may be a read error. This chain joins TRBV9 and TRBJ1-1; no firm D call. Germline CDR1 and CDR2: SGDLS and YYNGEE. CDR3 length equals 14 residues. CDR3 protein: CASGVVDLNTEAFF. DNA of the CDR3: TGTGCCAGCGGCGTAGTGGATCTGAACACTGAAGCTTTCTTT. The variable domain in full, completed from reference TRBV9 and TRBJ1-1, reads DSGVTQTPKHLITATGQRVTLRCSPRSGDLSVYWYQQSLDQGLQFLIQYYNGEERAKGNILERFSAQQFPDLHSELNLSSLELGDSALYFCASGVVDLNTEAFFGQGTRLTVV.

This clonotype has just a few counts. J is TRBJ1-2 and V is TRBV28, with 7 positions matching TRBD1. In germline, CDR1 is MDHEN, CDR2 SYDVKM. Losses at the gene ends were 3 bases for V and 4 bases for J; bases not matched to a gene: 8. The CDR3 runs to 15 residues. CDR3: CASSFHRQGVYGYTF. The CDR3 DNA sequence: TGTGCCAGCAGTTTTCATAGACAGGGAGTCTATGGCTACACCTTC.

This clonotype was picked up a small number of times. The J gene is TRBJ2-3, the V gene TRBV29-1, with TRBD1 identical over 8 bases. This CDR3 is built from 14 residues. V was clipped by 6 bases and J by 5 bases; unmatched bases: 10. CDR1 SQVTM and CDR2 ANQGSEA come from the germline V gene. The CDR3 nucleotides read TGCAGCGTAGACGGACAGGGCGTGGAAGATACGCAGTATTTT. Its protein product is CSVDGQGVEDTQYF.

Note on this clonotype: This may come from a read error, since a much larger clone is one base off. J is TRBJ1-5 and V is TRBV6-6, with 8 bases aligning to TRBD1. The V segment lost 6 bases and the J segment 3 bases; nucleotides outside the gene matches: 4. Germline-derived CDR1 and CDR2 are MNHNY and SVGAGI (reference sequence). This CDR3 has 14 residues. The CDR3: CASSWTGYNQPQHF. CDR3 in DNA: TGTGCCAGCAGCTGGACAGGGTACAATCAGCCCCAGCATTTT.

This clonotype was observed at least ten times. CDR3 amino acids: CASSLGPKLNTEAFF. CDR3 sequence (DNA): TGTGCCAGCAGCTTAGGACCAAAACTGAACACTGAAGCTTTCTTT. The chain uses TRBV7-8 and TRBJ1-1; D ambiguous. In germline, CDR1 is SGHVS, CDR2 FQNEAQ. V lost 1 base and J 0 bases, leaving 9 bases between the germline ends. The CDR3 is 15 residues long. Using reference TRBV7-8 and TRBJ1-1 for the parts outside the CDR3, the full variable domain is GAGVSQSPRYKVAKRGQDVALRCDPISGHVSLFWYQQALGQGPEFLTYFQNEAQLDKSGLPSDRFFAERPEGSVSTLKIQRTQQEDSAVYLCASSLGPKLNTEAFFGQGTRLTVV.

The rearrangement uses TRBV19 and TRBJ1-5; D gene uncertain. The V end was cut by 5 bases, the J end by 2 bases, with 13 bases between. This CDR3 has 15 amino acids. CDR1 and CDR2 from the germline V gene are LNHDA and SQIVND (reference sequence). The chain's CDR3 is CASSYTSGGNQPQHF. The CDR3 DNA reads TGTGCCAGTAGTTACACGTCCGGGGGCAATCAGCCCCAGCATTTT.

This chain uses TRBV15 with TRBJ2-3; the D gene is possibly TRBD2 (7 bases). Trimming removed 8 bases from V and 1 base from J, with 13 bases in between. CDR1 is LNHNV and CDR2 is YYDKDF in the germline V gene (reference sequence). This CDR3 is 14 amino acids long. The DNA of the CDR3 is TGTGCCACCTCGGAAGGGGGGGGCACAGATACGCAGTATTTT. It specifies CATSEGGGTDTQYF.

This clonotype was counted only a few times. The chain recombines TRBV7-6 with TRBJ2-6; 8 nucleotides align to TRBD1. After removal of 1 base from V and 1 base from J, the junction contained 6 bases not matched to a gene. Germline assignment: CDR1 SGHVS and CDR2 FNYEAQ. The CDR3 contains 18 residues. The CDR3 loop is CASSLGQGIKSGANVLTF. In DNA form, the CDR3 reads TGTGCCAGCAGCTTAGGACAGGGGATCAAATCTGGGGCCAACGTCCTGACTTTC.